A single sample gave rise to the 29 T cell receptor beta chains below, sequenced in a study of shared clonotypes between healthy human individuals. Libraries were prepared by immunoSEQ multiplex PCR; TCRdb keeps only in-frame clonotypes and omits some of them. Of about 2.4 million clones in the sample, approximately 93% were seen once. The sample consisted of naive CD4+ T cells from PBMCs. As for subset: CD45RA+ positively selected. Every receptor here comes from a man younger than 30 in good health. Some clones in this sample may be carry-over from other donors' samples.

The chain uses TRBV10-3 and TRBJ2-1, with D perhaps TRBD1 (5 bases). The CDR3 is made up of 15 amino acids. The V gene lost 6 bases and the J gene lost 10 bases, with 22 bases spanning the gap. Germline CDR1 reads ENHRY; CDR2 reads SYGVKD. The DNA for the CDR3 is TGTGCCATCAGCCACAGGATAATTGACATGCGCGAGCAGTTCTTC. Translation gives CAISHRIIDMREQFF.

This clone was counted a few times. V usage is TRBV4-1 and J usage is TRBJ2-7, with D hard to call. CDR1 is MGHRA and CDR2 is YSYEKL in the germline V gene. Trimming took off 1 base at V and 7 bases at J, with 5 bases between the two ends. The CDR3 is made up of 11 amino acids. The CDR3 is CASSQVGEQYF. CDR3 sequence (DNA): TGCGCCAGCAGCCAAGTTGGGGAGCAGTACTTC.

This chain joins TRBV7-2 and TRBJ2-3; 12 nucleotides line up with TRBD2. The CDR3 extends over 17 amino acids. V trimming: 0 bases; J trimming: 8 bases; junction bases outside the gene matches: 9. CDR1 SGHTA and CDR2 FQGNSA come from the germline V gene. In DNA, the CDR3 is TGTGCCAGCAGCTTAGCGGGGACTAGCGGGCCCTCAGGTACGCAGTATTTT. Amino acids: CASSLAGTSGPSGTQYF.

The gene calls are TRBV2 and TRBJ1-4; no reliable D call. CDR3 length: 12 amino acids. Germline CDR1 SNHLY, CDR2 FYNNEI. Trimming took off 10 bases at V and 7 bases at J, with 13 bases between the two ends. This CDR3 is CAIRFAAEKLFF. The CDR3 DNA follows: TGTGCCATTAGGTTCGCCGCTGAAAAACTGTTTTTT.

The rearrangement joins TRBV9 to TRBJ2-2; 7 bases map to TRBD1. V was clipped by 0 bases and J by 7 bases; unmatched bases: 9. The CDR3 runs to 16 residues. Per the germline V gene, CDR1 is SGDLS and CDR2 is YYNGEE. The chain's CDR3 is CASSVESGGIIGELFF. For the CDR3, the DNA is TGTGCCAGCAGCGTAGAGTCAGGGGGAATTATCGGGGAGCTGTTTTTT.

Comments on this clone: The same CDR3 can be traced to other DNA sequences in this sample. The chain carries TRBV28 and TRBJ2-1, with 12 bases that match TRBD2. The germline V gene has CDR1 MDHEN and CDR2 SYDVKM. CDR3 length: 17 amino acids. The J segment lost 2 bases and the V segment lost 6 bases, leaving 8 bases of the junction unmatched. The CDR3 DNA reads as TGTGCCAGCAGCCTGTACGGACTAGCGGGACCCTACAATGAGCAGTTCTTC. Translation gives CASSLYGLAGPYNEQFF.

The genes are TRBV18 and TRBJ1-4, with D uncertain. Trimming cost V 2 bases and J 3 bases, with 10 bases left between them. The CDR3 covers 15 residues. Germline V gene data show CDR1 as KGHSH and CDR2 as LQKENI. CDR3 amino acids: CASSPWADSNEKLFF. As DNA, the CDR3 is TGTGCCAGCTCACCATGGGCAGACTCTAATGAAAAACTGTTTTTT.

The gene calls are TRBV6-6 and TRBJ2-2, with a weak D call TRBD2 (5 bases). This CDR3 is 13 amino acids long. Between the trimmed V and J ends, which lost 4 bases and 8 bases, there was a span of 11 bases. CDR1 is MNHNY and CDR2 is SVGAGI in the germline V gene (reference sequence). CDR3 nucleotide sequence: TGTGCCAGCAGTTTTAGGACTTCAGGGGAGCTGTTTTTT. Its protein is CASSFRTSGELFF.

The table lists this clone with a count of one. Other DNA sequences in the sample encode the same CDR3. The V and J genes are TRBV9 and TRBJ1-2; 8 bases fit TRBD1. V dropped 2 bases and J dropped 2; count of bases not matched to a gene: 5. CDR1 SGDLS and CDR2 YYNGEE come from the germline V gene. CDR3 size: 15 residues. The CDR3 DNA reads as TGTGCCAGCAGCGTGGGGACAGGACCAAACTATGGCTACACCTTC. As protein: CASSVGTGPNYGYTF.

Note on this clone: In the same sample, other DNA sequences code for this CDR3. V and J are TRBV19 and TRBJ1-5; D call uncertain. CDR3 length: 14 amino acids. Trimming removed 3 bases from V and 1 base from J, with 7 bases in between. Germline assignment: CDR1 LNHDA and CDR2 SQIVND (reference sequence). CDR3 in DNA: TGTGCCAGTAGTATCCCCGGGAGCAATCAGCCCCAGCATTTT. It encodes CASSIPGSNQPQHF.

Of note for this clone: Other DNA sequences in the sample encode the same CDR3. The chain has TRBV30 and TRBJ2-5; maybe TRBD1 (6 bases). Matching the DNA end better, TRBJ2-7 makes the J call doubtful. The germline V gene has CDR1 GTSNPN and CDR2 SVGIG (reference sequence). This CDR3 is built from 12 residues. The CDR3 DNA follows: TGTGCCTGGAGTGTAAGGGGGTACGAGCAGTACTTC. Encoded protein: CAWSVRGYEQYF.

This chain links TRBV5-1 with TRBJ2-1, with D unresolved. This CDR3 has 15 residues. The germline gives CDR1 SGHRS, CDR2 YFSETQ. Trimming removed 0 bases at V and 2 bases at J, with 9 bases between. CDR3 coding DNA: TGCGCCAGCAGCTTGGGACCATTCACCTACAATGAGCAGTTCTTC. This codes for CASSLGPFTYNEQFF.

The chain uses TRBV27 and TRBJ2-1; 10 positions agree with TRBD1. The CDR3 length is 13 residues. From germline, CDR1 is MNHEY and CDR2 SMNVEV (reference sequence). V lost 6 bases to trimming and J lost 13 bases; unmatched junction nucleotides: 9. The CDR3 nucleotides read TGTGCCAGCAGCCCGACAGGGGGCACTGGTCAGTTCTTC. Translating it yields CASSPTGGTGQFF.

The chain couples TRBV19 to TRBJ2-1; 9 bases agree with TRBD2. The CDR3 spans 16 residues. V lost 4 bases, J lost 7 bases, and 11 bases stayed unmatched. Germline V gene sequence: CDR1 LNHDA, CDR2 SQIVND (reference sequence). This CDR3 is CASSTAPGGRGNEQFF. For the CDR3, the DNA is TGTGCCAGTAGTACCGCCCCTGGCGGGAGGGGGAATGAGCAGTTCTTC. The full variable domain, with the rest looked up from reference TRBV19 and TRBJ2-1, is DGGITQSPKYLFRKEGQNVTLSCEQNLNHDAMYWYRQDPGQGLRLIYYSQIVNDFQKGDIAEGYSVSREKKESFPLTVTSAQKNPTAFYLCASSTAPGGRGNEQFFGPGTRLTVL.

V and J are TRBV7-9 and TRBJ1-1; D is unresolved. From germline, CDR1 is SEHNR and CDR2 FQNEAQ (reference sequence). Trimming pared 5 bases from V and 3 bases from J, leaving 13 bases between. This CDR3 has 14 residues. CDR3 bases: TGTGCCAGCAGCGGACCTGGGTGGGACACTGAAGCTTTCTTT. Its translation is CASSGPGWDTEAFF.

In this sample, this clone turned up once. The genes are TRBV2 and TRBJ2-3; no clear D. In germline, CDR1 is SNHLY, CDR2 FYNNEI. The CDR3 has 12 residues. V was trimmed by 7 bases and J by 6 bases, leaving 11 bases between them. The CDR3 loop is CASNGFQDTQYF. The CDR3 nucleotides are TGTGCCAGCAACGGTTTCCAGGATACGCAGTATTTT.

The chain recombines TRBV5-1 with TRBJ1-5; 8 bases are a match to TRBD1. Germline-derived CDR1 and CDR2 are SGHRS and YFSETQ. The J segment lost 2 bases and the V segment lost 4 bases, leaving 5 bases of the junction unmatched. The CDR3 has 15 amino acids. The DNA of the CDR3 is TGCGCCAGCAGCGCTTCGACAGGGGGCAATCAGCCCCAGCATTTT. It translates to CASSASTGGNQPQHF. The entire variable domain, with the rest obtained from reference TRBV5-1 and TRBJ1-5, is as follows: KAGVTQTPRYLIKTRGQQVTLSCSPISGHRSVSWYQQTPGQGLQFLFEYFSETQRNKGNFPGRFSGRQFSNSRSEMNVSTLELGDSALYLCASSASTGGNQPQHFGDGTRLSIL.

The chain carries TRBV30 and TRBJ2-1, with D tentatively TRBD2 (6 bases). The CDR3 is 15 amino acids. Trimming pared 0 bases from V and 4 bases from J, leaving 13 bases between. Germline V CDR1 and CDR2: GTSNPN, SVGIG (reference sequence). CDR3 DNA: TGTGCCTGGAGTGTAGGGACGGGAGTATACAATGAGCAGTTCTTC. This encodes CAWSVGTGVYNEQFF.

The rearrangement joins TRBV29-1 to TRBJ2-1; TRBD2 aligns across 7 bases. This CDR3 contains 15 residues. J was trimmed by 1 base and V by 7 bases; bases with no gene match: 10. Germline assignment: CDR1 SQVTM and CDR2 ANQGSEA. This CDR3 is CSGIRGEISYNEQFF. The CDR3 region has the DNA TGCAGCGGGATTCGGGGGGAGATATCCTACAATGAGCAGTTCTTC.

The chain couples TRBV29-1 to TRBJ2-1, with D possibly matching TRBD2 (5 bases). The germline V gene has CDR1 SQVTM and CDR2 ANQGSEA. Trimming pared 3 bases from V and 0 bases from J, leaving 12 bases between. This CDR3 comprises 15 residues. The CDR3 nucleotides are TGCAGCGTTGACGGTAGGAGGAGCTCCTACAATGAGCAGTTCTTC. Translation: CSVDGRRSSYNEQFF.

This sequence joins TRBV27 and TRBJ1-4, with D uncertain. The CDR3 runs to 18 residues. In germline, CDR1 is MNHEY, CDR2 SMNVEV (reference sequence). The V gene lost 2 bases and the J gene lost 8 bases, with 24 bases spanning the gap. The CDR3 sequence: CASSLRRLRHSDGEKLFF. The CDR3 nucleotides read TGTGCCAGCAGTTTAAGGCGTCTTCGGCACTCCGACGGGGAAAAACTGTTTTTT.

The rearrangement uses TRBV11-2 and TRBJ2-1; 11 bases line up with TRBD2. Per the germline V gene, CDR1 is SGHAT and CDR2 is FQNNGV. This CDR3 has 16 residues. With 5 bases clipped from V and 0 bases from J, the junction kept 3 bases outside the gene matches. Here the CDR3 DNA reads TGTGCCAGCAGCACCGGGACTAGCGGCTCCTACAATGAGCAGTTCTTC. This gives the protein CASSTGTSGSYNEQFF.

The chain recombines TRBV6-6 with TRBJ2-1; D is uncertain. The CDR3 is 13 amino acids. CDR1 is MNHNY, CDR2 SVGAGI, per germline (reference sequence). The germline V and J ends were trimmed by 7 bases and 5 bases, with 12 bases remaining between them. The CDR3 DNA sequence: TGTGCCAGCAAACCGGGCGGCGACAATGAGCAGTTCTTC. This translates into CASKPGGDNEQFF.

The chain recombines TRBV20-1 with TRBJ2-4; 7 positions match TRBD2. Per germline, CDR1 DFQATT and CDR2 SNEGSKA (reference sequence). This CDR3 region has 11 residues. With 5 bases clipped from V and 10 bases from J, the junction kept 5 bases outside the gene matches. CDR3 residues: CSAASGSIQYF. CDR3 sequence (DNA): TGCAGTGCTGCTAGCGGATCAATTCAGTACTTC.

This rearrangement joins TRBV9 to TRBJ1-2; D remains unclear. CDR1 is SGDLS and CDR2 is YYNGEE in the germline V gene. The CDR3 extends over 14 amino acids. The V end lost 0 bases, the J end lost 8 bases, and 14 bases lay between the germline ends. CDR3 residues: CASSVGGRESGYTF. The CDR3 bases are TGTGCCAGCAGCGTAGGAGGTCGGGAGTCCGGCTACACCTTC.

The genes are TRBV27 and TRBJ1-4; no definite D call. Trimming took off 5 bases at V and 3 bases at J, with 16 bases between the two ends. This CDR3 contains 16 residues. Per germline, CDR1 MNHEY and CDR2 SMNVEV (reference sequence). The CDR3 sequence is CASSRSHGPANEKLFF. The CDR3 DNA follows: TGTGCCAGCAGTCGATCCCACGGGCCTGCTAATGAAAAACTGTTTTTT.

A word on this clone: This sample includes further DNA sequences coding for the same CDR3. The chain combines TRBV7-2 with TRBJ2-7, with D possibly TRBD1 on 5 matching bases. The V gene lost 4 bases and the J gene lost 3 bases, with 7 bases spanning the gap. Germline V gene data show CDR1 as SGHTA and CDR2 as FQGNSA. The CDR3 totals 12 residues. The CDR3 region is CASSSQGYEQYF. CDR3 coding DNA: TGTGCCAGCAGCTCTCAGGGCTACGAGCAGTACTTC.

The chain carries TRBV7-7 and TRBJ2-7; no firm D call. The CDR3 consists of 15 residues. Trimming cost V 1 base and J 3 bases, with 13 bases left between them. Germline V gene sequence: CDR1 SSHAT, CDR2 FNYEAQ (reference sequence). The DNA for the CDR3 is TGTGCCAGCAGCTTAGGACAACTCCCCTACTACGAGCAGTACTTC. Amino acids: CASSLGQLPYYEQYF.

The genes are TRBV5-1 and TRBJ1-2, with unresolved D. Trimming removed 1 base at V and 5 bases at J, with 6 bases between. Germline loops: CDR1 SGHRS, CDR2 YFSETQ. The CDR3 totals 12 residues. The CDR3: CASSLTGYGYTF. The CDR3 nucleotides read TGCGCCAGCAGCTTGACGGGGTATGGCTACACCTTC.